Each of the 2 T cell receptor beta chains below was sequenced from the same sample in a study of diagnostic markers for celiac disease. TCRdb re-called the reads, yielding one record per CDR3 amino acid sequence without DNA. The sample spans just under 2,000 distinct CDR3 sequences; the ten largest clones claim roughly 18%. Sequenced material: either unsorted cells or a sorted T cell fraction (not recorded which). The origin of the receptors is a human donor. This table probably holds off-target reads from a library built for another chain.

This clonotype ranks as medium-sized (0.01 to 0.1%) in terms of frequency. CDR3 region: CALKGAGYEQYF. The genes are TRBV30 and TRBJ2-7; the TCRdb call, TRBD1, lacks DNA for checking. The CDR3 is made up of 12 amino acids. The V gene's germline CDR1 is GTSNPN and CDR2 SVGIG (reference sequence).

The chain has TRBV3-1 and TRBJ2-2; the TRBD1 assignment by TCRdb is unverifiable without DNA. This CDR3 is 16 amino acids long. Germline CDR1 reads LGHDT; CDR2 reads YNNKEL (reference sequence). This chain's CDR3 is CASSPTGGGPGGELFF.